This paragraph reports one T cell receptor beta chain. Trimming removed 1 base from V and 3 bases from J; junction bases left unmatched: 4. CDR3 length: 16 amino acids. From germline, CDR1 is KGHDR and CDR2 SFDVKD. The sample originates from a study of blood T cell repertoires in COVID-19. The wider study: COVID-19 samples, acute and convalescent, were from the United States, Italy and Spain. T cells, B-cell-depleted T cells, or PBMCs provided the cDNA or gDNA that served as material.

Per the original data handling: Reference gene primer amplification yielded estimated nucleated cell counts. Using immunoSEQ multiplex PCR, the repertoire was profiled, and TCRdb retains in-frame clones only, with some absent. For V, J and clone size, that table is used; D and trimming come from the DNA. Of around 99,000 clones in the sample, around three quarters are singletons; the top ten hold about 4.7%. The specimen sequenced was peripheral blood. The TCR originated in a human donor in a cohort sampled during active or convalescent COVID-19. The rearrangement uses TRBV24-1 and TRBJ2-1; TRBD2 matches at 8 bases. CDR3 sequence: CATSDFPGGIYNEQFF. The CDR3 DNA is TGTGCCACCAGTGATTTCCCGGGAGGGATCTACAATGAGCAGTTCTTC.